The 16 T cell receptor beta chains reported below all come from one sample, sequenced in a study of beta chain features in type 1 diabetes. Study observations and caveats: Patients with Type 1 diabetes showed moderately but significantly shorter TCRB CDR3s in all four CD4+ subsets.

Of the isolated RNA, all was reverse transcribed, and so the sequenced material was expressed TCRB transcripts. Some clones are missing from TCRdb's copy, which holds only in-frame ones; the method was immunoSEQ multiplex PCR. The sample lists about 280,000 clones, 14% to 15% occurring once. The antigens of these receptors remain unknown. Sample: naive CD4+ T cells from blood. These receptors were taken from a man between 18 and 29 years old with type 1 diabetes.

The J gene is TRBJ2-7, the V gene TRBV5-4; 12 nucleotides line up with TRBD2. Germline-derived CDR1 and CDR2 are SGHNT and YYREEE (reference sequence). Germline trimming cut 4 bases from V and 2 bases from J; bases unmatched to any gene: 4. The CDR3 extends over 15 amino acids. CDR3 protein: CASSLRTSGTYEQYF. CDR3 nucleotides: TGTGCCAGCAGCCTGAGGACTAGCGGGACCTACGAGCAGTACTTC. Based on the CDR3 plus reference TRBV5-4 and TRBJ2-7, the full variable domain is ETGVTQSPTHLIKTRGQQVTLRCSSQSGHNTVSWYQQALGQGPQFIFQYYREEENGRGNFPPRFSGLQFPNYSSELNVNALELDDSALYLCASSLRTSGTYEQYFGPGTRLTVT.

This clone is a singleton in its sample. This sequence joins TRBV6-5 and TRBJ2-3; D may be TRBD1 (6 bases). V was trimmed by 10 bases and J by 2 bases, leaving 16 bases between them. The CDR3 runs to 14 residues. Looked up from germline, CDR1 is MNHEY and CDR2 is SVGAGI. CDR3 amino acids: CATADRSLTDTQYF. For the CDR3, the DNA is TGTGCCACCGCGGACAGAAGTCTCACAGATACGCAGTATTTT.

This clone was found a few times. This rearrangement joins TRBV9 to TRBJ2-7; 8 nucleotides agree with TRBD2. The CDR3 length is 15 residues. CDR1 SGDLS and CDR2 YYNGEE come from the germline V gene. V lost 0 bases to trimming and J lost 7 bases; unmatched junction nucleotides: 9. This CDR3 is CASSVDREGPGEQYF. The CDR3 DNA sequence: TGTGCCAGCAGCGTAGATCGGGAGGGCCCGGGGGAGCAGTACTTC.

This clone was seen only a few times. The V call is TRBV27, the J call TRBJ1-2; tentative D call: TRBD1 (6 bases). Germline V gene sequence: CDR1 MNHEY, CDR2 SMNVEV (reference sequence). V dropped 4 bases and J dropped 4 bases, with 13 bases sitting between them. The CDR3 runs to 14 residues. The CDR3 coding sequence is TGTGCCAGCAGTTCGCGACAGGAGACCTATGGCTACACCTTC. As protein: CASSSRQETYGYTF.

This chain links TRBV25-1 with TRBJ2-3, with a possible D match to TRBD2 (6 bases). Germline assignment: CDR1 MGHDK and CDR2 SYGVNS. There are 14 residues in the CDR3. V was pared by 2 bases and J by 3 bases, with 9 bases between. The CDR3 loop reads CASSEIGGTDTQYF. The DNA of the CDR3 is TGTGCCAGCAGTGAAATTGGAGGGACAGATACGCAGTATTTT. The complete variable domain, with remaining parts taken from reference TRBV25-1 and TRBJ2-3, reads EADIYQTPRYLVIGTGKKITLECSQTMGHDKMYWYQQDPGMELHLIHYSYGVNSTEKGDLSSESTVSRIRTEHFPLTLESARPSHTSQYLCASSEIGGTDTQYFGPGTRLTVL.

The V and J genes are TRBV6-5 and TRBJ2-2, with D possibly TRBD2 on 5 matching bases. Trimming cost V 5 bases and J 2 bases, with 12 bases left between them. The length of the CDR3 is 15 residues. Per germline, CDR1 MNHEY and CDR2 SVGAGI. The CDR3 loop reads CASSRGPSNTGELFF. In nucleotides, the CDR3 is TGTGCCAGCAGTCGCGGCCCTAGCAACACCGGGGAGCTGTTTTTT.

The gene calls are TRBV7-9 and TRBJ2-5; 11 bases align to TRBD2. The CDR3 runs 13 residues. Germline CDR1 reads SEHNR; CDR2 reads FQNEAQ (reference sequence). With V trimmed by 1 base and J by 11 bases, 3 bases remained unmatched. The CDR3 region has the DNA TGTGCCAGCAGCTTAGGACTAGCGGGGTTTCAGTACTTC. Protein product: CASSLGLAGFQYF.

CDR3 sequence: CASSLAGWTTDTQYF. CDR3 bases: TGCGCCAGCAGCTTGGCGGGGTGGACCACAGATACGCAGTATTTT. This chain connects TRBV5-1 to TRBJ2-3; TRBD2 is a possible D gene (5 bases). The ends were cut back, 0 bases at V and 2 bases at J, with 10 bases in the middle. CDR3 length equals 15 residues. The V gene's germline CDR1 is SGHRS and CDR2 YFSETQ.

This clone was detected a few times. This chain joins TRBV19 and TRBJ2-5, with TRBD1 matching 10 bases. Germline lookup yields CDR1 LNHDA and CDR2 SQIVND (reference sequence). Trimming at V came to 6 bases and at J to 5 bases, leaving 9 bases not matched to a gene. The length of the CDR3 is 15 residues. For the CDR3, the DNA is TGTGCCAGTAGAATTGCCGGGACAGGGGATGAGACCCAGTACTTC. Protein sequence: CASRIAGTGDETQYF.

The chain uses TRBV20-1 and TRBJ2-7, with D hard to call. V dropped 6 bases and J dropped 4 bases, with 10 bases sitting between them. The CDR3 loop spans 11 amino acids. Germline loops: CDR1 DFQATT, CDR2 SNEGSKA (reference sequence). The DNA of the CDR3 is TGCAGTGCCCTACCCCGTTACGAGCAGTACTTC. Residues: CSALPRYEQYF.

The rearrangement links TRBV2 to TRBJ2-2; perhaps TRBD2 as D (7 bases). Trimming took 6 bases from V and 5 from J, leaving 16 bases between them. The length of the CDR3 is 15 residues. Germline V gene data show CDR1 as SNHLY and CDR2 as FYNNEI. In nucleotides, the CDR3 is TGTGCCAGCAGGGGGGGGGCAGGCGGGACCGGGGAGCTGTTTTTT. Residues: CASRGGAGGTGELFF.

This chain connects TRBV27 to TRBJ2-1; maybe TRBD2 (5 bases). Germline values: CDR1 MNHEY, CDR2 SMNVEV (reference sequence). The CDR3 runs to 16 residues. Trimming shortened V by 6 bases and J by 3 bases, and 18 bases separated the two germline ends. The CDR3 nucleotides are TGTGCCAGCAGACCTTGGGAGAGCGGCCGCTACAATGAGCAGTTCTTC. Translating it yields CASRPWESGRYNEQFF.

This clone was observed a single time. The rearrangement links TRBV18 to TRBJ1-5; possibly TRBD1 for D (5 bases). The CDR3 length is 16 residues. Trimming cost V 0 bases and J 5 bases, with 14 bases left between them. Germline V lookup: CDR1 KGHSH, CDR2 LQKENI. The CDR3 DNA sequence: TGTGCCAGCTCACCACCAAATAACCGGGGGTATCAGCCCCAGCATTTT. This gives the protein CASSPPNNRGYQPQHF. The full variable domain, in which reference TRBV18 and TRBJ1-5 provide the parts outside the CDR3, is NAGVMQNPRHLVRRRGQEARLRCSPMKGHSHVYWYRQLPEEGLKFMVYLQKENIIDESGMPKERFSAEFPKEGPSILRIQQVVRGDSAAYFCASSPPNNRGYQPQHFGDGTRLSIL.

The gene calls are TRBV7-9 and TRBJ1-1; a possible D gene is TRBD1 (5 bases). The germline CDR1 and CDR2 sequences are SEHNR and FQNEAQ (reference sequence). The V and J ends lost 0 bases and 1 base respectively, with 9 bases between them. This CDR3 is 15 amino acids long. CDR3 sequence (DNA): TGTGCCAGCAGCTTAGCCCTCACAGGGAACACTGAAGCTTTCTTT. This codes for CASSLALTGNTEAFF.

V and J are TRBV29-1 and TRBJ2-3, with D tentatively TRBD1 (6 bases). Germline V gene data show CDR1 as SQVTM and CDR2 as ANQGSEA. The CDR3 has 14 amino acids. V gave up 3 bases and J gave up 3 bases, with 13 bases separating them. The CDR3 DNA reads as TGCAGCGTTGACAGGGGCGCGCGGACAGATACGCAGTATTTT. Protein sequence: CSVDRGARTDTQYF.

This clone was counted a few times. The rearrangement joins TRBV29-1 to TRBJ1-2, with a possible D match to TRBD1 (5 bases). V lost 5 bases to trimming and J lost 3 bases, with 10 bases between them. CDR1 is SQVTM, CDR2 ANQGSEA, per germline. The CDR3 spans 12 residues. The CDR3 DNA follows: TGCAGCGTTTCCAGGGCCCACTATGGCTACACCTTC. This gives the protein CSVSRAHYGYTF.